Listed below are T cell receptor beta chains from one sample, sequenced in a study of T cell changes during pregnancy in multiple sclerosis. Measured with immunoSEQ multiplex PCR; TCRdb has only the in-frame clones, and not every one. Counted here are 40,000 to 45,000 clones, roughly 92% occurring once; the ten biggest clones make up approximately 1.2%. The specimen sequenced was peripheral blood. The source of these receptors is a female donor with multiple sclerosis, enrolled in a pregnancy study. The CDR3 runs from the conserved cysteine through the conserved F or W. Each record gives: CDR3 DNA, CDR3 protein, D gene, V gene, J gene. The D gene is left open where the match is weak.

TGTGCCAGCAGATTGGGGAGCTTAAGCACAGATACGCAGTATTTT,CASRLGSLSTDTQYF,.,TRBV6-6,TRBJ2-3
TGTGCCAGCAGTCAAAATCCCAATGAGCAGTTCTTC,CASSQNPNEQFF,.,TRBV6-6,TRBJ2-1
TGTGCCAGCAGCAAAGTGGGACTAGCGGGCACTAATGAGCAGTTCTTC,CASSKVGLAGTNEQFF,.,TRBV21-1,TRBJ2-1
TGTGCCAGCAGTGCCTGGGGGGCTGGGCAGTTCTTC,CASSAWGAGQFF,.,TRBV6-1,TRBJ2-1
TGCGCCAGCAGCCAACTGAGCGGTAGGGAGACCCAGTACTTC,CASSQLSGRETQYF,.,TRBV4-1,TRBJ2-5
TGTGCCAGCAGCCCGGGACTAGCGGCAGGCTACAATGAGCAGTTCTTC,CASSPGLAAGYNEQFF,TRBD2,TRBV5-4,TRBJ2-1
TGTGCCAGCAGCCTCGCTACATACAATGAGCAGTTCTTC,CASSLATYNEQFF,.,TRBV5-4,TRBJ2-1
TGTGCCAGCACCAAATCAGGGCCCTACGAGCAGTACTTC,CASTKSGPYEQYF,.,TRBV28,TRBJ2-7
TGCGCCAGCAGCCTTGGGGGCCGGACTAGCGGCTACAATGAGCAGTTCTTC,CASSLGGRTSGYNEQFF,TRBD2,TRBV5-1,TRBJ2-1
TGTGCCAGCAGCCCCCCAGGGCTTGGGGCCAACGTCCTGACTTTC,CASSPPGLGANVLTF,.,TRBV12-1,TRBJ2-6
TGTGCCAGCAGCTCCAGGGGACAGGGGGGAGAGACCCAGTACTTC,CASSSRGQGGETQYF,TRBD1,TRBV6-6,TRBJ2-5
TGTGCCTGGAGGCCTCGGACAGATGGCTACACCTTC,CAWRPRTDGYTF,.,TRBV30,TRBJ1-2
TGCGCCAGCAGCCCAGAGGGACAGCCGAGGACTGAAGCTTTCTTT,CASSPEGQPRTEAFF,TRBD1,TRBV5-1,TRBJ1-1